This T cell receptor beta chain derives from a study of persistence of HIV-infected CD4 T cells. Study findings and constraints: Antigen-responding cells were enriched for degenerate expanded CDR3beta sequences.

Cells were stimulated with overlapping HIV-1 Gag 15-mer peptides. CD40L-negative CD69-negative CD45RO-high memory CD4+ T cells were sorted as populations depleted of antigen-responding cells. For at least 4 years, plasma HIV-1 RNA was undetectable (<50 copies/mL). On this clone: Its antigen is as yet unknown.

The libraries were made with immunoSEQ version 4 in survey mode. The data were produced by immunoSEQ multiplex PCR, yet TCRdb's version contains in-frame clones alone and is incomplete. The table includes about 40,000 clones, around 78% detected once. Sequencing used CD4+ T cells sorted from PBMCs after roughly 18-hour stimulation, obtained from a patient who received antiretroviral therapy. The sequence was obtained from an adult man with HIV who was CMV-seropositive.

CDR3 in DNA: TGTGCCAGCAGCCCCCCTCCGGGGGGAAACACTGAAGCTTTCTTT. Encoded protein: CASSPPPGGNTEAFF. This chain joins TRBV7-2 and TRBJ1-1; possible D gene TRBD1, 5 bases. The CDR3 runs to 15 residues. The V gene's germline CDR1 is SGHTA and CDR2 FQGNSA. Trimming removed 5 bases from V and 2 bases from J, with 15 bases in between.